This T cell receptor (beta chain) was identified in a study of blood T cell repertoires in COVID-19. In the study overall: Italy, Spain and the United States were the sources of the convalescent and acute COVID-19 samples. Sources were T cells, B-cell-depleted T cells, or PBMCs; the material itself was cDNA or gDNA.

Per the original methods: Using reference gene primer amplification, nucleated cell counts were estimated. Generated by immunoSEQ multiplex PCR, the TCRdb table keeps only in-frame clones and is missing some. That table supplies the V and J calls and clone size; D and trimming were determined from the DNA. Of some 150,000 clones in the sample, approximately 80% were seen once. The sample consisted of peripheral blood. The sequence derives from a woman aged 50 to 65 with acute or convalescent COVID-19.

In DNA, the CDR3 is TGTGCCAGCAGTGTAAACGGAGGAGCCACAGATACGCAGTATTTT. Protein product: CASSVNGGATDTQYF. The chain joins TRBV27 to TRBJ2-3; D might be TRBD2 (5 bases). V gave up 5 bases and J gave up 2 bases, with 14 bases separating them. This CDR3 contains 15 residues. CDR1 MNHEY and CDR2 SMNVEV come from the germline V gene (reference sequence).